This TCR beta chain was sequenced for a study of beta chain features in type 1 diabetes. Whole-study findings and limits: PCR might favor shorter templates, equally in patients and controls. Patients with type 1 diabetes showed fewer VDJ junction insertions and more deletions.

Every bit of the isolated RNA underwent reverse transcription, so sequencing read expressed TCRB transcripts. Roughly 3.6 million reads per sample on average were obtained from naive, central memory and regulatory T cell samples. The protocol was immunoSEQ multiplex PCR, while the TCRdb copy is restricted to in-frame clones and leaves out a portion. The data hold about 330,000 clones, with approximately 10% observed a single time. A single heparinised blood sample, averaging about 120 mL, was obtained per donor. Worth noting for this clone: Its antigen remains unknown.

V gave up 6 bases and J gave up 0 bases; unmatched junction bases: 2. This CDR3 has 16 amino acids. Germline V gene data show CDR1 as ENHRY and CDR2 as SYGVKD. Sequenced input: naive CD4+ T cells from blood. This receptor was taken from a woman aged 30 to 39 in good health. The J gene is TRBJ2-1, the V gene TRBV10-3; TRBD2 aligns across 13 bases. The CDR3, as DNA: TGTGCCATCAGGCGGACTAGCGGGAGCTCCTACAATGAGCAGTTCTTC. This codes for CAIRRTSGSSYNEQFF.